The clone carrying this T cell receptor (beta chain) was seen repeatedly, ten times or more. As yet, its antigen is unknown. CDR3 size: 14 residues. After removal of 5 bases from V and 4 bases from J, the junction contained 7 bases not matched to a gene. Per germline, CDR1 LNHDA and CDR2 SQIVND (reference sequence). TCRdb analysed the reads with MiXCR anew, one entry per CDR3 protein. The sample records more than 200,000 distinct CDR3 sequences, around 9% being singletons. The data derive from a study of T cell repertoires in cytomegalovirus infection. Study-wide background: Indications of both CMV infection and matching HLA type were provided by public TCR beta signatures. Notes on the study in general: The cumulative frequency of public TCR beta families identified carriers of CMV plus the relevant HLA. It was HLA-C-restricted CMV-specific TCR beta clonotypes that dominated the response ex vivo.

This clonotype was obtained from a human donor in good health (CMV status not recorded). Some clones in this sample may be carry-over from other donors' samples. Sample: PBMCs. The J gene is TRBJ1-1, the V gene TRBV19; 7 bases agree with TRBD1. The CDR3 here is CASSPIAGGTEAFF. CDR3 DNA sequence: TGTGCCAGTAGTCCGATTGCAGGGGGCACTGAAGCTTTCTTT.